These 29 T cell receptor beta chains originate from one sample sequenced in a study of glioma-infiltrating T cells after dendritic cell vaccination. Produced via immunoSEQ multiplex PCR; TCRdb's table is partial and in-frame only. The profile covers over 90,000 clones, with 80% appearing a single time and 4.5% to 5.5% taken by the ten largest. Time point specified: after dendritic cell vaccination, including at tumor progression/relapse. The specimen was blood, collected after dendritic cell vaccination. The receptors here all came from a human donor with glioblastoma.

This chain links TRBV5-6 with TRBJ1-6; 7 positions agree with TRBD1. Germline V lookup: CDR1 SGHDT, CDR2 YYEEEE. The CDR3 totals 15 residues. Trimming removed 4 bases from V and 10 bases from J; junction bases left unmatched: 11. The CDR3 here is CASSPGQAKPSPLHF. CDR3 sequence (DNA): TGTGCCAGCAGCCCAGGACAGGCTAAACCATCACCCCTCCACTTT.

This clone was observed once. This rearrangement joins TRBV11-1 to TRBJ2-1, with D uncertain. Between the trimmed V and J ends, which lost 3 bases and 6 bases, there was a span of 12 bases. Germline V gene lookup returns CDR1 SGHAT and CDR2 FQDESV (reference sequence). The length of the CDR3 is 14 residues. As DNA, the CDR3 is TGTGCCAGCAGCTTTCCAGGATACAGCAATGAGCAGTTCTTC. Protein: CASSFPGYSNEQFF.

A remark on this clone: One junction end does not reproduce the germline sequence, and a read error may be involved. The V gene is TRBV28, the J gene TRBJ1-2, with 7 bases fitting TRBD1. The CDR3 spans 14 residues. Per germline, CDR1 MDHEN and CDR2 SYDVKM. This CDR3 is CASGVVQGNYGCTF. The CDR3 coding sequence is TGTGCCAGCGGGGTTGTACAGGGGAACTATGGCTGCACCTTC.

The chain uses TRBV5-4 and TRBJ2-7, with 14 nucleotides matching TRBD2. This CDR3 spans 15 amino acids. The germline gives CDR1 SGHNT, CDR2 YYREEE (reference sequence). V lost 4 bases and J lost 10; bases outside the gene matches: 10. The CDR3 loop is CASSGGTSGSTGQYF. The CDR3 nucleotides are TGTGCCAGCAGCGGAGGGACTAGCGGGAGTACCGGTCAGTACTTC.

The chain is built from TRBV6-6 and TRBJ1-2; D unresolved. Germline V lookup: CDR1 MNHNY, CDR2 SVGAGI (reference sequence). This CDR3 has 13 amino acids. The germline V and J ends were trimmed by 5 bases and 8 bases, with 15 bases remaining between them. This CDR3 is CASSRSVAGGYTF. CDR3 nucleotides: TGTGCCAGCAGTCGATCCGTTGCGGGAGGCTACACCTTC.

The genes are TRBV30 and TRBJ1-2; D uncertain. Germline loops: CDR1 GTSNPN, CDR2 SVGIG (reference sequence). V dropped 0 bases and J dropped 6 bases, with 11 bases sitting between them. The CDR3 has 13 amino acids. The CDR3 nucleotides are TGTGCCTGGAGTGTACTGGCCGGGAATGGCTACACCTTC. Translation gives CAWSVLAGNGYTF.

This clone was seen just once. This sequence joins TRBV27 and TRBJ1-4; D is possibly TRBD1 (5 bases). The length of the CDR3 is 15 residues. Germline V CDR1 and CDR2: MNHEY, SMNVEV (reference sequence). The V end lost 1 base, the J end lost 3 bases, and 9 bases lay between the germline ends. In nucleotides, the CDR3 is TGTGCCAGCAGTTTATTTGGGGCGGCTAATGAAAAACTGTTTTTT. Translating it yields CASSLFGAANEKLFF.

This clone was detected a few times. This rearrangement joins TRBV9 to TRBJ1-6; TRBD1 might be the D (5 bases). The CDR3 has 15 residues. V was trimmed by 3 bases and J by 10 bases, leaving 17 bases between them. Germline CDR1 SGDLS, CDR2 YYNGEE. CDR3 DNA: TGTGCCAGCAGCGCCGCTGGGGCCTATGGGTCACCCCTCCACTTT. Encoded protein: CASSAAGAYGSPLHF.

This chain joins TRBV9 and TRBJ1-2, with 9 bases lining up with TRBD1. The V and J ends lost 3 bases and 6 bases, in that order; junction bases with no gene match: 9. The germline V gene has CDR1 SGDLS and CDR2 YYNGEE. There are 15 residues in the CDR3. CDR3 amino acids: CASSEGVGQGNGYTF. CDR3 bases: TGTGCCAGCAGCGAGGGGGTGGGACAGGGTAATGGCTACACCTTC.

V and J are TRBV10-2 and TRBJ2-7, with 7 bases identical to TRBD2. V lost 4 bases and J lost 3; bases outside the gene matches: 9. The CDR3 has 15 amino acids. From germline, CDR1 is WSHSY and CDR2 SAAADI. CDR3 coding DNA: TGCGCCAGCAGTGCCCCCCAGCGGGGTTTCTACGAGCAGTACTTC. Its translation: CASSAPQRGFYEQYF.

The chain couples TRBV19 to TRBJ2-7, with 8 bases that match TRBD1. J lost 5 bases, V lost 10 bases, and 16 bases had no gene match. The CDR3 contains 15 residues. Germline V gives CDR1 LNHDA, CDR2 SQIVND (reference sequence). The CDR3 loop reads CATRQGSLSEDEQYF. The CDR3 DNA reads as TGTGCCACCCGACAGGGGAGTCTATCTGAAGACGAGCAGTACTTC. The variable domain in full, with the rest retrieved from reference TRBV19 and TRBJ2-7, is DGGITQSPKYLFRKEGQNVTLSCEQNLNHDAMYWYRQDPGQGLRLIYYSQIVNDFQKGDIAEGYSVSREKKESFPLTVTSAQKNPTAFYLCATRQGSLSEDEQYFGPGTRLTVT.

This clone is deemed medium-sized. The chain carries TRBV7-9 and TRBJ1-4; D gene ambiguous. The CDR3 has 16 residues. V lost 1 base and J lost 0, with 9 bases in between. The germline V gene encodes CDR1 SEHNR and CDR2 FQNEAQ (reference sequence). The CDR3 nucleotides are TGTGCCAGCAGCTTAGGGGCCTTTGCAACTAATGAAAAACTGTTTTTT. Residues: CASSLGAFATNEKLFF.

The chain recombines TRBV7-2 with TRBJ2-7; 7 nucleotides line up with TRBD2. The CDR3 sequence is 12 residues long. After removal of 5 bases from V and 13 bases from J, the junction contained 11 bases not matched to a gene. Per germline, CDR1 SGHTA and CDR2 FQGNSA. The CDR3 sequence is CASSPYLAELYF. The CDR3 DNA is TGTGCCAGCAGCCCCTACCTAGCGGAATTATACTTC.

The rearrangement uses TRBV7-9 and TRBJ2-2; TRBD1 agrees at 8 bases. Per germline, CDR1 SEHNR and CDR2 FQNEAQ (reference sequence). The CDR3 covers 15 residues. J lost 1 base, V lost 5 bases, and 3 bases had no gene match. CDR3 in amino acids: CASSLGQGNTGELFF. For the CDR3, the DNA is TGTGCCAGCAGCCTAGGACAGGGGAACACCGGGGAGCTGTTTTTT.

This clone was seen a handful of times. The chain's CDR3 is CASSQNRRETQYF. CDR3 nucleotide sequence: TGTGCCAGCAGTCAGAATAGGAGAGAGACCCAGTACTTC. The chain joins TRBV7-6 to TRBJ2-5; D not resolved. The CDR3 is made up of 13 amino acids. Germline values: CDR1 SGHVS, CDR2 FNYEAQ. Trimming took off 6 bases at V and 4 bases at J, with 12 bases between the two ends.

V and J are TRBV5-1 and TRBJ2-7; 7 bases match TRBD1. The CDR3 spans 14 residues. Losses at the gene ends were 0 bases for V and 5 bases for J; bases not matched to a gene: 5. Germline CDR1 is SGHRS and CDR2 is YFSETQ. For the CDR3, the DNA is TGCGCCAGCAGCTTGGGGACAGGTACTAACGAGCAGTACTTC. Translated: CASSLGTGTNEQYF.

In its sample, this clone was seen a few times. The genes are TRBV5-1 and TRBJ1-3, with 10 bases aligning to TRBD1. Germline V gene data show CDR1 as SGHRS and CDR2 as YFSETQ. The CDR3 sequence is 16 residues long. The V and J ends lost 1 base and 3 bases, in that order; junction bases with no gene match: 4. In DNA, the CDR3 is TGCGCCAGCAGCTTGTTTGGGGACAGGGGTGGAAACACCATATATTTT. Residues: CASSLFGDRGGNTIYF.

The chain recombines TRBV5-1 with TRBJ2-2; D may be TRBD1 (6 bases). This CDR3 has 13 amino acids. V dropped 5 bases and J dropped 3 bases, with 8 bases sitting between them. CDR1 and CDR2 from the germline V gene are SGHRS and YFSETQ. The CDR3 bases are TGCGCCAGCAGACAGGGCGACACCGGGGAGCTGTTTTTT. Protein product: CASRQGDTGELFF.

V usage is TRBV29-1 and J usage is TRBJ1-5, with a tentative D call TRBD1 (6 bases). The V end lost 4 bases, the J end lost 5 bases, and 6 bases lay between the germline ends. The CDR3 length is 11 residues. Germline V gene data show CDR1 as SQVTM and CDR2 as ANQGSEA. The CDR3 DNA follows: TGCAGCGTTGGGACAGATCAGCCCCAGCATTTT. Protein product: CSVGTDQPQHF. Together with reference TRBV29-1 and TRBJ1-5, the CDR3 gives the full variable domain: SAVISQKPSRDICQRGTSLTIQCQVDSQVTMMFWYRQQPGQSLTLIATANQGSEATYESGFVIDKFPISRPNLTFSTLTVSNMSPEDSSIYLCSVGTDQPQHFGDGTRLSIL.

This rearrangement joins TRBV7-3 to TRBJ2-2; D gene unclear. The CDR3 is 15 amino acids. Germline loops: CDR1 SGHTA, CDR2 FQGTGA. Between the trimmed V and J ends, which lost 2 bases and 5 bases, there was a span of 12 bases. The CDR3 protein is CASSLSGLPTGELFF. CDR3 nucleotide sequence: TGTGCCAGCAGCTTATCGGGTCTACCTACCGGGGAGCTGTTTTTT.

This sequence joins TRBV2 and TRBJ1-4; maybe TRBD1 (5 bases). The germline V and J ends were trimmed by 6 bases and 12 bases, with 23 bases remaining between them. The CDR3 covers 15 residues. The germline gives CDR1 SNHLY, CDR2 FYNNEI. CDR3 nucleotide sequence: TGTGCCAGCAGCCGTGGGGGGTGGTCGGTCGGGGAACTGTTTTTT. Translation: CASSRGGWSVGELFF.

The J gene is TRBJ2-3, the V gene TRBV23-1; 9 positions match TRBD1. TRBV23-1 is an open reading frame whose function is uncertain. The CDR3 length is 15 residues. V shed 6 bases, J shed 1 base, and the junction held 5 bases outside the gene matches. CDR3 sequence: CASRRTGVGTDTQYF. CDR3 coding DNA: TGCGCCAGCAGACGGACAGGGGTAGGCACAGATACGCAGTATTTT.

This clone was counted a few times. J is TRBJ1-3 and V is TRBV4-1; D unresolved. V lost 0 bases and J 5 bases, leaving 8 bases between the germline ends. The CDR3 length is 14 residues. The V gene's germline CDR1 is MGHRA and CDR2 YSYEKL. CDR3 sequence (DNA): TGCGCCAGCAGCCAAGATGGCTCCAGAAACACCATATATTTT. It is translated as CASSQDGSRNTIYF.

This clone was seen only a few times. This sequence joins TRBV9 and TRBJ2-3; D is unresolved. The CDR3 is 15 amino acids. Germline assignment: CDR1 SGDLS and CDR2 YYNGEE. With 0 bases removed from V and 2 bases from J, the gap between germline ends came to 10 bases. The DNA of the CDR3 is TGTGCCAGCAGCGTAGACAGCTCCGTCACAGATACGCAGTATTTT. Protein product: CASSVDSSVTDTQYF.

This clone came up a few times. This chain links TRBV29-1 with TRBJ2-6, with TRBD1 as a possible D gene (5 bases). Trimming removed 4 bases at V and 1 base at J, with 14 bases between. Germline CDR1 is SQVTM and CDR2 is ANQGSEA. The CDR3 contains 16 residues. The CDR3: CSVGGMTASGANVLTF. The CDR3 nucleotides are TGCAGCGTTGGTGGGATGACAGCTTCTGGGGCCAACGTCCTGACTTTC.

This rearrangement joins TRBV18 to TRBJ2-5; perhaps TRBD1 as D (6 bases). Trimming cost V 4 bases and J 2 bases, with 11 bases left between them. CDR1 and CDR2 (germline): KGHSH, LQKENI. The CDR3 runs to 14 residues. CDR3 protein: CASSQRQVQETQYF. The CDR3 region has the DNA TGTGCCAGCTCACAGAGACAGGTTCAAGAGACCCAGTACTTC.

This sequence joins TRBV18 and TRBJ1-1; 8 nucleotides agree with TRBD1. The CDR3 extends over 14 amino acids. The V segment lost 2 bases and the J segment 6 bases; nucleotides outside the gene matches: 5. Germline V lookup: CDR1 KGHSH, CDR2 LQKENI. CDR3 nucleotides: TGTGCCAGCTCACCATCGGACAGGGCGGCTGAAGCTTTCTTT. Its protein is CASSPSDRAAEAFF.

This rearrangement joins TRBV19 to TRBJ2-1, with a tentative D call TRBD2 (5 bases). The germline V gene encodes CDR1 LNHDA and CDR2 SQIVND (reference sequence). V was trimmed by 3 bases and J by 0 bases, leaving 12 bases between them. The CDR3 length is 16 residues. The CDR3 is CASSIGKGLSYNEQFF. CDR3 coding DNA: TGTGCCAGTAGTATCGGGAAAGGTCTCTCCTACAATGAGCAGTTCTTC.

The V and J genes are TRBV2 and TRBJ1-1, with D possibly matching TRBD1 (6 bases). V lost 7 bases and J lost 1, with 10 bases in between. The CDR3 consists of 13 residues. Germline values: CDR1 SNHLY, CDR2 FYNNEI. In DNA, the CDR3 is TGTGCCAGCACGGACAGACAGAACACTGAAGCTTTCTTT. As protein: CASTDRQNTEAFF.